This T cell receptor (beta chain) comes out of a study of CD8 T cells in ankylosing spondylitis. A quantitative 5'-RACE method, one with molecular barcodes, was used to make TCR beta libraries. Each CDR3 protein gets one entry after TCRdb re-called the 5' RACE reads with MiXCR. There are tens of thousands of distinct CDR3 sequences in the sample; about 7.8% occur only once, and roughly a tenth lies in the top ten. The CDR3 contains 12 residues. Per the germline V gene, CDR1 is LNHDA and CDR2 is SQIVND (reference sequence). V shed 6 bases and J 12 bases; nucleotides not matched to a gene: 6. The receptor's source is a male donor with ankylosing spondylitis or in good health (not recorded which). Source material: blood, either unsorted or a sorted T cell fraction (not recorded which). The chain uses TRBV19 and TRBJ1-4; the match to TRBD1 covers 8 bases. The CDR3 nucleotides read TGTGCCAGTAGATCGGGACAGGTACAACTGTTTTTT. It encodes CASRSGQVQLFF. Drawing the rest from reference TRBV19 and TRBJ1-4, the complete variable domain is DGGITQSPKYLFRKEGQNVTLSCEQNLNHDAMYWYRQDPGQGLRLIYYSQIVNDFQKGDIAEGYSVSREKKESFPLTVTSAQKNPTAFYLCASRSGQVQLFFGSGTQLSVL.